These 21 T cell receptor beta chains originate from one sample sequenced in a study of identifying expanded T cells in peripheral blood (dated by TCRdb to the late 2010s). The library was produced with the immunoSEQ multiplex PCR assay. TCRdb re-hosts the immuneACCESS table, in-frame sequences only. Its copies lack some clones; in the studies checked, an unresolved V gene accounts for under half of them, and the cause for the rest is not known. This sample comprises around 78,000 clones, roughly 81% of them detected only once. Jointly, the top ten make up 18% of the sample. The specimen was blood. These receptors were obtained from a person between 18 and 75 years old in good health.

The chain employs TRBV5-1 and TRBJ2-7; D perhaps matches TRBD2 (5 bases). This CDR3 contains 15 residues. With 1 base removed from V and 2 bases from J, the gap between germline ends came to 13 bases. Germline CDR1 is SGHRS and CDR2 is YFSETQ. Here the CDR3 DNA reads TGCGCCAGCAGCTTGACTGGAGAGGGTCCCTACGAGCAGTACTTC. Amino acids: CASSLTGEGPYEQYF.

The genes are TRBV7-3 and TRBJ2-3, with 10 bases fitting TRBD2. This CDR3 has 15 residues. Germline V gives CDR1 SGHTA, CDR2 FQGTGA. The V and J ends lost 5 bases and 4 bases, in that order; junction bases with no gene match: 6. Here the CDR3 DNA reads TGTGCCAGCAGCGCACCTAGCGGGAGAGCAGATACGCAGTATTTT. This gives the protein CASSAPSGRADTQYF.

The chain has TRBV29-1 and TRBJ1-1; a possible D gene is TRBD1 (6 bases). Per germline, CDR1 SQVTM and CDR2 ANQGSEA. Trimming removed 7 bases from V and 1 base from J, with 10 bases in between. CDR3 length equals 12 residues. CDR3 loop: CSADRSNTEAFF. The DNA for the CDR3 is TGCAGCGCGGACAGATCGAACACTGAAGCTTTCTTT. The full variable domain, completed using reference TRBV29-1 and TRBJ1-1, is SAVISQKPSRDICQRGTSLTIQCQVDSQVTMMFWYRQQPGQSLTLIATANQGSEATYESGFVIDKFPISRPNLTFSTLTVSNMSPEDSSIYLCSADRSNTEAFFGQGTRLTVV.

Here the CDR3 reads CASSESSVGEQFF. CDR3 coding DNA: TGTGCCAGCAGCGAGAGTTCAGTGGGAGAGCAGTTCTTC. This chain connects TRBV11-1 to TRBJ2-1; no clear D. Trimming took 5 bases from V and 10 from J, leaving 15 bases between them. CDR1 SGHAT and CDR2 FQDESV come from the germline V gene (reference sequence). This CDR3 comprises 13 residues.

This clone was picked up many times. The rearrangement uses TRBV4-3 and TRBJ1-5; the D is unclear. The CDR3 runs to 15 residues. Germline V gives CDR1 LGHNA, CDR2 YSLEER. Trimming took 3 bases from V and 0 from J, leaving 9 bases between them. CDR3 in amino acids: CASSQTGDSNQPQHF. The CDR3 coding sequence is TGCGCCAGCAGCCAGACCGGGGATAGCAATCAGCCCCAGCATTTT.

The V call is TRBV9, the J call TRBJ2-2; TRBD2 matches at 14 bases. The V segment lost 9 bases and the J segment 4 bases; nucleotides outside the gene matches: 8. The germline gives CDR1 SGDLS, CDR2 YYNGEE. The CDR3 has 16 residues. CDR3 region: CATGPGTSGSTGELFF. CDR3 DNA: TGTGCCACCGGACCCGGGACTAGCGGGAGCACCGGGGAGCTGTTTTTT.

This chain connects TRBV15 to TRBJ1-1; the match to TRBD1 covers 8 bases. V dropped 1 base and J dropped 5; count of bases not matched to a gene: 15. The length of the CDR3 is 18 residues. Germline CDR1 is LNHNV and CDR2 is YYDKDF (reference sequence). CDR3 in amino acids: CATSRATQGAHPGTEAFF. Here the CDR3 DNA reads TGTGCCACCAGCAGAGCCACCCAGGGGGCCCACCCGGGGACTGAAGCTTTCTTT.

The chain carries TRBV7-3 and TRBJ1-2; D perhaps matches TRBD1 (5 bases). Germline values: CDR1 SGHTA, CDR2 FQGTGA. Trimming shortened V by 5 bases and J by 3 bases, and 13 bases separated the two germline ends. This CDR3 contains 14 residues. The CDR3 loop is CASSTHGGDYGYTF. The CDR3, as DNA: TGTGCCAGCAGCACCCACGGGGGGGACTATGGCTACACCTTC.

The chain employs TRBV5-6 and TRBJ2-3; perhaps TRBD2 as D (5 bases). The CDR3 length is 16 residues. Germline-derived CDR1 and CDR2 are SGHDT and YYEEEE. Trimming cost V 1 base and J 2 bases, with 14 bases left between them. The CDR3 sequence: CASSLLASLFTDTQYF. DNA for the CDR3: TGTGCCAGCAGCTTGTTAGCGTCCCTCTTCACAGATACGCAGTATTTT.

The rearrangement joins TRBV5-6 to TRBJ2-3, with 9 nucleotides matching TRBD2. J was trimmed by 3 bases and V by 2 bases; bases with no gene match: 7. The germline CDR1 and CDR2 sequences are SGHDT and YYEEEE. There are 16 residues in the CDR3. The CDR3 DNA is TGTGCCAGCAGCTTCCCCTTAGCGGGAGAAACAGATACGCAGTATTTT. Translating gives CASSFPLAGETDTQYF.

This chain connects TRBV2 to TRBJ1-5; D not resolved. The germline gives CDR1 SNHLY, CDR2 FYNNEI. V was shortened by 5 bases and J by 0 bases, with 11 bases between the two germline ends. The CDR3 spans 15 residues. This chain's CDR3 is CASSRGELSNQPQHF. In DNA, the CDR3 is TGTGCCAGCAGTCGGGGAGAGCTTAGCAATCAGCCCCAGCATTTT.

This clone has a single count. V and J are TRBV7-9 and TRBJ2-7; possibly TRBD1 for D (5 bases). The CDR3 has 13 amino acids. Trimming stripped 4 bases from V and 0 bases from J, with 7 bases between. CDR1 is SEHNR, CDR2 FQNEAQ, per germline (reference sequence). CDR3 DNA: TGTGCCAGCAGCTCGGACACCTCCTACGAGCAGTACTTC. It encodes CASSSDTSYEQYF.

The J gene is TRBJ2-3, the V gene TRBV4-3; 7 bases agree with TRBD2. This CDR3 has 15 amino acids. V gave up 0 bases and J gave up 5 bases; unmatched junction bases: 5. Germline CDR1 and CDR2: LGHNA and YSLEER. The CDR3 loop is CASSQEWAGEDTQYF. The CDR3 DNA reads TGCGCCAGCAGCCAAGAATGGGCGGGAGAAGATACGCAGTATTTT.

Details on this clone: The junction and the germline gene differ at one end; a read error may be behind it. This rearrangement joins TRBV7-7 to TRBJ2-2, with 10 positions matching TRBD2. Germline V gene sequence: CDR1 SSHAT, CDR2 FNYEAQ (reference sequence). There are 16 residues in the CDR3. For the CDR3, the DNA is TGTGCTAGCAGCTCCCTAGCGGGGGAGAACACCGGGGAGCTGTTTTTT. Its protein is CASSSLAGENTGELFF.

The chain is built from TRBV6-4 and TRBJ1-5; no reliable D call. The CDR3 runs 17 residues. Trimming cost V 4 bases and J 2 bases, with 18 bases left between them. Germline V lookup: CDR1 MRHNA, CDR2 SNTAGT. The CDR3 here is CASSVPGSDSGNQPQHF. The CDR3 DNA is TGTGCCAGCAGTGTCCCGGGATCCGACTCGGGCAATCAGCCCCAGCATTTT.

The genes are TRBV6-5 and TRBJ2-3, with 7 bases matching TRBD1. Per the germline V gene, CDR1 is MNHEY and CDR2 is SVGAGI. The CDR3 length is 15 residues. Germline trimming cut 2 bases from V and 2 bases from J; bases unmatched to any gene: 4. For the CDR3, the DNA is TGTGCCAGCAGTTACAGGGGGCGAGACACAGATACGCAGTATTTT. Protein sequence: CASSYRGRDTDTQYF.

J is TRBJ2-2 and V is TRBV6-5; 11 bases are a match to TRBD2. The CDR3 consists of 15 residues. Germline V gene sequence: CDR1 MNHEY, CDR2 SVGAGI. The J segment lost 5 bases and the V segment lost 5 bases, leaving 4 bases of the junction unmatched. As DNA, the CDR3 is TGTGCCAGCAGTCTAGCGGGAGGAGGAACCGGGGAGCTGTTTTTT. It yields the protein CASSLAGGGTGELFF.

This clone appeared once. This sequence joins TRBV7-2 and TRBJ2-3, with D tentatively TRBD2 (6 bases). With 7 bases removed from V and 2 bases from J, the gap between germline ends came to 19 bases. This CDR3 is built from 16 residues. Per germline, CDR1 SGHTA and CDR2 FQGNSA. The CDR3 nucleotides read TGTGCCAGCACCGACGGGAGAACGTCCATCACAGATACGCAGTATTTT. Amino acid sequence: CASTDGRTSITDTQYF.

The V and J genes are TRBV7-2 and TRBJ2-1; 7 nucleotides match TRBD1. There are 16 residues in the CDR3. CDR1 and CDR2 from the germline V gene are SGHTA and FQGNSA. V lost 5 bases to trimming and J lost 4 bases; unmatched junction nucleotides: 11. The CDR3 sequence is CASSPRDRGRYNEQFF. In DNA form, the CDR3 reads TGTGCCAGCAGCCCCCGGGATAGGGGGCGGTACAATGAGCAGTTCTTC.

This chain links TRBV7-3 with TRBJ2-1; 10 positions match TRBD2. Germline-derived CDR1 and CDR2 are SGHTA and FQGTGA. V was clipped by 3 bases and J by 4 bases; unmatched bases: 3. The CDR3 contains 15 residues. In DNA, the CDR3 is TGTGCCAGCAGCTTGGGGACTAGCGTTTACAATGAGCAGTTCTTC. Translated, it gives CASSLGTSVYNEQFF.

V gene TRBV14 combines with J gene TRBJ2-1; D uncertain. The V gene's germline CDR1 is SGHDN and CDR2 FVKESK. CDR3 length: 14 residues. V dropped 8 bases and J dropped 4 bases, with 15 bases sitting between them. CDR3 loop: CASSPIRTYNEQFF. The CDR3 DNA is TGTGCCAGCTCCCCCATACGAACTTACAATGAGCAGTTCTTC.